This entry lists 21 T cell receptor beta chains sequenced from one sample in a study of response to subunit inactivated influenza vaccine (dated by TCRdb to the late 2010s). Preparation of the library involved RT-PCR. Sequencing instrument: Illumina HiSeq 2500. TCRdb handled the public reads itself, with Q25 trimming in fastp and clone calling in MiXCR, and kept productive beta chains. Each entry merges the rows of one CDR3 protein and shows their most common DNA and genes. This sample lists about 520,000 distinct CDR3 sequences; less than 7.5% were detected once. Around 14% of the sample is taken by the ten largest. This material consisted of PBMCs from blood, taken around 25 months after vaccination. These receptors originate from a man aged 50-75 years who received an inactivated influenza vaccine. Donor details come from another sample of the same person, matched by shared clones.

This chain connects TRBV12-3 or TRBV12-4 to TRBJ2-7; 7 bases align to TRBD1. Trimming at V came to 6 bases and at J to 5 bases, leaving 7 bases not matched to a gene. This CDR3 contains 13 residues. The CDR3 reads CASSQGVKDEQYF. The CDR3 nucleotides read TGTGCCAGCAGCCAGGGGGTGAAAGACGAGCAGTACTTC.

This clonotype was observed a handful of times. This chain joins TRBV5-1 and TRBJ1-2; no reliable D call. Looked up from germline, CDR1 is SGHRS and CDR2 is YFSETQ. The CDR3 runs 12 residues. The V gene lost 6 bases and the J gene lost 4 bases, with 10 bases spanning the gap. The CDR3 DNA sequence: TGCGCCAGCACAGATACGGGCTATGGCTACACCTTC. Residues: CASTDTGYGYTF.

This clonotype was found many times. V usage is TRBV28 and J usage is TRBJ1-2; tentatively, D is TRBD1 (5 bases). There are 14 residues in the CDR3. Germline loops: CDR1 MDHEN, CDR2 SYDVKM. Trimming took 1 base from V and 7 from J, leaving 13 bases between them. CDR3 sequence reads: CASSLLQRGGGYTF. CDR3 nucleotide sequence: TGTGCCAGCAGTTTATTACAAAGGGGCGGTGGCTACACCTTC.

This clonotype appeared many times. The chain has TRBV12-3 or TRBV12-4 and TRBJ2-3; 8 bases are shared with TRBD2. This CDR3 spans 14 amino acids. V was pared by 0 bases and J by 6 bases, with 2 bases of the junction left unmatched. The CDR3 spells CASSLAVAGDTQYF. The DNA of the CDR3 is TGTGCCAGCAGTTTAGCCGTAGCGGGGGATACGCAGTATTTT.

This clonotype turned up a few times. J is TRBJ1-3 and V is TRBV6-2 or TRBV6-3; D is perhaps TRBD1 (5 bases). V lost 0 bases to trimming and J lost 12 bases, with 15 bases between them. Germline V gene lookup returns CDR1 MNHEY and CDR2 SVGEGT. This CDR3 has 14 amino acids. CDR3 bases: TGTGCCAGCAGTTACTCGGGACGAGGAGAATACATATATTTT. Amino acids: CASSYSGRGEYIYF.

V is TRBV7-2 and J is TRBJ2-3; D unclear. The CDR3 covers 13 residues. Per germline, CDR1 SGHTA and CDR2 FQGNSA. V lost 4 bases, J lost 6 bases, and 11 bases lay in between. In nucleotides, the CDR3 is TGTGCCAGCAGCTCAGACAAGTGGGATACGCAGTATTTT. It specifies CASSSDKWDTQYF.

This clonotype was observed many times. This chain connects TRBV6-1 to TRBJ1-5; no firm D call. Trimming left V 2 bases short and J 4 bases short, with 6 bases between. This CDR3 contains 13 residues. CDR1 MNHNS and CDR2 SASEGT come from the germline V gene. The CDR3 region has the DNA TGTGCCAGCAGTGAACTCGGTAATCAGCCCCAGCATTTT. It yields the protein CASSELGNQPQHF.

The chain's CDR3 is CATRTRYSAKNIQYF. CDR3 sequence (DNA): TGTGCCACCCGGACTAGGTACTCCGCCAAAAACATTCAGTACTTC. The chain couples TRBV11-2 to TRBJ2-4; 7 bases agree with TRBD2. The CDR3 is made up of 15 amino acids. V trimming: 10 bases; J trimming: 1 base; junction bases outside the gene matches: 10. CDR1 is SGHAT, CDR2 FQNNGV, per germline.

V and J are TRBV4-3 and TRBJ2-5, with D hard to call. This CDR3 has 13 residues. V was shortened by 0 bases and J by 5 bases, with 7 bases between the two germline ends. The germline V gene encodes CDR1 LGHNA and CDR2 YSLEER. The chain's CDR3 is CASSQEYLETQYF. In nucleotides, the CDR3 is TGCGCCAGCAGCCAAGAATATTTGGAGACCCAGTACTTC.

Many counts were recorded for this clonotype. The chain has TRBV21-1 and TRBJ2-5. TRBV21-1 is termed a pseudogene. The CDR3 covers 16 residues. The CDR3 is CASSIPCGWVVETQYF. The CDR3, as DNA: TGTGCCAGCAGCATTCCATGCGGTTGGGTGGTGGAGACCCAGTACTTC.

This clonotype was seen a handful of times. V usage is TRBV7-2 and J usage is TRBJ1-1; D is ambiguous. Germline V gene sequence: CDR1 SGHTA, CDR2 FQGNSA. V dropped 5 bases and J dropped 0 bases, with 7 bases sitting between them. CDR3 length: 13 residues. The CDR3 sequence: CASSAQMNTEAFF. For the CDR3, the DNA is TGTGCCAGCAGCGCCCAGATGAACACTGAAGCTTTCTTT.

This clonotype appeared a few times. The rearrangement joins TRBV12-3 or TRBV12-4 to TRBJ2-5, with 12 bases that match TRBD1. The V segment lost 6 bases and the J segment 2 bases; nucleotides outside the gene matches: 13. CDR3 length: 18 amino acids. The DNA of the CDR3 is TGTGCCAGCAGCCGGGACAGGGGGCGCATTGGGCGACAAGAGACCCAGTACTTC. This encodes CASSRDRGRIGRQETQYF.

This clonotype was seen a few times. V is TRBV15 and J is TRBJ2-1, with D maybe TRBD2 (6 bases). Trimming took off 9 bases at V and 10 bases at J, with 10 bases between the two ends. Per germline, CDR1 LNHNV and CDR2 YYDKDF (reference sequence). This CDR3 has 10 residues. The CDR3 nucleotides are TGTGCCACTGGAACTAGCGAGCAGTTCTTC. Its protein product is CATGTSEQFF. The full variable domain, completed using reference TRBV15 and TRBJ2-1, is DAMVIQNPRYQVTQFGKPVTLSCSQTLNHNVMYWYQQKSSQAPKLLFHYYDKDFNNEADTPDNFQSRRPNTSFCFLDIRSPGLGDTAMYLCATGTSEQFFGPGTRLTVL.

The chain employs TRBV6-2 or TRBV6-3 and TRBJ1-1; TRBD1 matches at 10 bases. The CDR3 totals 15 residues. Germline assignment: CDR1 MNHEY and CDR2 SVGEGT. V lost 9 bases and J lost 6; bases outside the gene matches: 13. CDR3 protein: CASFRDRGRPSEAFF. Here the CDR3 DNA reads TGTGCCAGTTTCCGGGACAGGGGTCGCCCCTCTGAAGCTTTCTTT.

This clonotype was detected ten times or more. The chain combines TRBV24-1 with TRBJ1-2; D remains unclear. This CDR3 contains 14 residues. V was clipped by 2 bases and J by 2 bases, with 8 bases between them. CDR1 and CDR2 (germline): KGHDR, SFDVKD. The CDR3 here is CATSDSPENYGYTF. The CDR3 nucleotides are TGTGCCACCAGTGATTCCCCTGAGAACTATGGCTACACCTTC.

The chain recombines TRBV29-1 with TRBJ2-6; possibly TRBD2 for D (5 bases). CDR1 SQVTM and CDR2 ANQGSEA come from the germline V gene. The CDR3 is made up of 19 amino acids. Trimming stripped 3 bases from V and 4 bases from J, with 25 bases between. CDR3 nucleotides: TGCAGCGTTGAGTCTTGGCAACCCATTCCTCCGGGGGGGGCCAACGTCCTGACTTTC. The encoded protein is CSVESWQPIPPGGANVLTF.

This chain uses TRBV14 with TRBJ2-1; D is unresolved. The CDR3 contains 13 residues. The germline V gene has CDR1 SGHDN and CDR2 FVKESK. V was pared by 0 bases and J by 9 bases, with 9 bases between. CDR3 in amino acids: CASSQDRQSEQFF. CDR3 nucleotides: TGTGCCAGCAGCCAAGATCGACAAAGTGAGCAGTTCTTC.

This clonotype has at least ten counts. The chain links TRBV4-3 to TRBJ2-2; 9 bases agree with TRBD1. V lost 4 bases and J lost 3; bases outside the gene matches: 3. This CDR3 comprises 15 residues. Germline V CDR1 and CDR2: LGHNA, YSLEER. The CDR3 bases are TGCGCCAGCAGCCGGGGACAGGGAGACACCGGGGAGCTGTTTTTT. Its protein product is CASSRGQGDTGELFF.

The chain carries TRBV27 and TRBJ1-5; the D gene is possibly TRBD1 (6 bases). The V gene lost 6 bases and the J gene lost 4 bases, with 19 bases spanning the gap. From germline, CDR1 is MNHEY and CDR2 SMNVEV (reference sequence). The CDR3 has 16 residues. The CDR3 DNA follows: TGTGCCAGCAGACCGGAGGGGGGACGGGGAAATCAGCCCCAGCATTTT. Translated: CASRPEGGRGNQPQHF.

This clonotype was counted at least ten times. The CDR3 DNA reads as TGTGCCAGCAGTTTCCAGGACAGGGGGCACGGGGAGCTGTTTTTT. It encodes CASSFQDRGHGELFF. This chain uses TRBV28 with TRBJ2-2, with TRBD1 matching over 11 bases. CDR3 length: 15 residues. Germline V gene sequence: CDR1 MDHEN, CDR2 SYDVKM. With V trimmed by 3 bases and J by 7 bases, 4 bases remained unmatched.

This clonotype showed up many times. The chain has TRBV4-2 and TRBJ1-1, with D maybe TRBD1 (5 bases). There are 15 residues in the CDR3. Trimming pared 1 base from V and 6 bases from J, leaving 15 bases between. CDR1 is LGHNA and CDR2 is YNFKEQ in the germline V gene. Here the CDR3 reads CASSQVGAPGPEAFF. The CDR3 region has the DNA TGTGCCAGCAGCCAAGTTGGGGCTCCGGGGCCTGAAGCTTTCTTT.